This T cell receptor beta chain originates from a study of OX40 agonist ivuxolimab in advanced cancers. At the level of the study: Those enrolled were 82.7% male, with a mean age of approximately 60 years and ages from roughly 23 to 79. General study findings and limits: Within 6 weeks, CD4+ and CD8+ blood T cells expanded clonally at 0.1 to 3.0 mg/kg. The authors did not determine the antigen specificity of the expanded peripheral T cells.

Produced via immunoSEQ multiplex PCR; TCRdb's table is partial and in-frame only. The data contain 100,000 or so clones, about 92% of them singletons. This CDR3 has 14 amino acids. With V trimmed by 9 bases and J by 5 bases, 13 bases remained unmatched. Per germline, CDR1 LNHDA and CDR2 SQIVND (reference sequence). Turning to this clone: What it recognizes is unknown.

The chain employs TRBV19 and TRBJ2-7; TRBD2 aligns across 7 bases. The source material was CD4+ or CD8+ T cells sorted from blood, sampled in a trial of the OX40 agonist ivuxolimab. The clonotype was recovered from an adult with an advanced solid tumor such as melanoma, head and neck, liver or kidney cancer. CDR3 coding DNA: TGTGCCAGCAGATCGGGGGAGGGACCGGACGAGCAGTACTTC. This codes for CASRSGEGPDEQYF.